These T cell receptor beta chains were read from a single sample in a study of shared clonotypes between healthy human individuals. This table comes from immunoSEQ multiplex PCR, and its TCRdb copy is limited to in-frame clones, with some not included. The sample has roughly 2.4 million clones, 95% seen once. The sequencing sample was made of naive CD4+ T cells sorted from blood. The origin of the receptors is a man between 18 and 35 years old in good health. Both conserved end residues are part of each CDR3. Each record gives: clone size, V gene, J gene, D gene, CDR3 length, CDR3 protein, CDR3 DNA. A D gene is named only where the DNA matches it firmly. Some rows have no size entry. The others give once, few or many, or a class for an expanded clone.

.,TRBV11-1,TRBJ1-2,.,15,CASSLVGRDDYGYTF,TGTGCCAGCAGCTTAGTCGGCAGGGACGACTATGGCTACACCTTC
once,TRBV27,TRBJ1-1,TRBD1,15,CASSSPGQGKTEAFF,TGTGCCAGCAGTTCCCCGGGACAGGGAAAAACTGAAGCTTTCTTT
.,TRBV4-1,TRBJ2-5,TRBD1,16,CASSQGWTGTQETQYF,TGCGCCAGCAGCCAAGGCTGGACAGGGACCCAAGAGACCCAGTACTTC
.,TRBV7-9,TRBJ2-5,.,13,CASSPDRQETQYF,TGTGCCAGCAGTCCGGACAGACAAGAGACCCAGTACTTC
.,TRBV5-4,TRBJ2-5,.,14,CASSLGGEGETQYF,TGTGCCAGCAGCTTGGGGGGAGAGGGGGAGACCCAGTACTTC
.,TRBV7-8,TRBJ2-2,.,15,CASTPWTSYTGELFF,TGTGCCAGCACCCCATGGACATCTTACACCGGGGAGCTGTTTTTT
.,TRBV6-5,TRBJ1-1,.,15,CASSYGPGVNTEAFF,TGTGCCAGCAGTTACGGGCCAGGCGTAAACACTGAAGCTTTCTTT
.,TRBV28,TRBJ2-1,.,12,CASSPRWQPGFF,TGTGCCAGCAGTCCTAGGTGGCAACCCGGGTTCTTC
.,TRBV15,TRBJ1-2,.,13,CATSRDPGDGYTF,TGTGCCACCAGCAGAGATCCGGGGGACGGCTACACCTTC
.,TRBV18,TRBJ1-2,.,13,CASSQRQGDGYTF,TGTGCCAGCTCTCAGAGGCAAGGGGATGGCTACACCTTC
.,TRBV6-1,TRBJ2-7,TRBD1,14,CASREPGQRYEQYF,TGTGCCAGCAGGGAACCGGGACAGCGATACGAGCAGTACTTC
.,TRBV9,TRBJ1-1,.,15,CASSVLASSYTEAFF,TGTGCCAGCAGCGTCCTCGCCTCCTCCTACACTGAAGCTTTCTTT
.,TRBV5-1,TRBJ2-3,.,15,CASAQLASSSDTQYF,TGCGCCAGCGCCCAGCTAGCCTCCTCCTCCGATACGCAGTATTTT
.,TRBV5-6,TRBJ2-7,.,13,CASSLGQGSEQYF,TGTGCCAGCAGCTTGGGGCAGGGGAGCGAGCAGTACTTC
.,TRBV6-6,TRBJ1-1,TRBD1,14,CASRPGTAPTEAFF,TGTGCCAGCAGGCCCGGGACAGCCCCCACTGAAGCTTTCTTT
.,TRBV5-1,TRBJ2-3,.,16,CASSLALTQTTDTQYF,TGCGCCAGCAGCTTGGCCTTGACTCAGACCACAGATACGCAGTATTTT
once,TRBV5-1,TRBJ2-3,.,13,CASSLDNSDTQYF,TGCGCCAGCAGCTTAGATAACTCAGATACGCAGTATTTT